This T cell receptor beta chain was observed in a study of cytomegalovirus exposure and HLA in healthy donors (dated by TCRdb to about 2017). As for the study more broadly: An earlier analysis of approximately 590 of the donors reported about 290 Gb of sequence data and 117 million unique TCR beta sequences from 150 million to 200 million T cells. An early release covering 500 to 750 HLA-typed donors comprised around 300 gigabases of sequencing data and around 86 million unique TCR sequences. The genetic ancestry cluster associated with self-reported Caucasian donors included roughly 84% of the roughly 400 genotyped donors. The study aimed to test whether signatures of past pathogen exposure could be identified by cataloging public T cell receptors. The T cell repertoires of 666 subjects were profiled by immunosequencing and related to cytomegalovirus serostatus. Along with the roughly 670-subject first cohort, a separate validation cohort of more than 90 different subjects was used. The study combined high-throughput TCR immunosequencing, statistical association of individual TCRs with disease status, and machine learning to predict cytomegalovirus infection status. To study patterns of TCR occurrence, a later analysis re-analyzed previously published TCR beta repertoires from 550 to 800 donors and added high-resolution HLA genotyping. Rather than using new phenotypic data, the later analysis identified candidate immune exposures from TCR beta sequences and from how often those sequences occurred across donors. To decide whether each TCR beta V gene segment behaved as functional or pseudogenic, an earlier analysis of some 600 of the donors relied on high-throughput TCR beta sequencing. Donor age, sex, ethnicity and CMV serostatus were collected together with the repertoire data. A later genetic analysis used genome-wide SNP genotypes for about three fifths of the 666 donors, treating that subset as a discovery cohort. All discovery cohort repertoires had been generated using a single sequencing platform. Class I and class II HLA loci were covered by the typing at four-digit resolution. Typing coverage varied by locus: 629-630 donors for A, B, C, DRB1 and DQB1; 522 for DQA1; more than 600 for DPA1; more than 450 for DPB1. Five DR-DQ haplotypes were treated as single units for association and clustering because of strong linkage in the cohort. Across 398 genotyped donors of the cohort, an average of roughly 250,000 unique TCR beta nucleotide sequences per donor were sequenced, and approximately 17% of those sequences were non-productive. General conclusions and limits of the study: Only TCR beta chains were sequenced in this cohort, and the absence of alpha or paired-chain data limited detectable features. Sequencing depth was assumed to be roughly uniform across donors in the presence/absence analyses, though that assumption may not hold. A few of the identified cytomegalovirus-associated TCR beta chains were confirmed in vitro to be specific for cytomegalovirus antigens. The study gave a list of about 170 TCR beta chains associated with cytomegalovirus. An association between a missense DCLRE1C variant and V-gene and J-gene trimming of TCR beta chains was found in a later genetic analysis and replicated in an independent cohort. Because some donors lacked HLA typing at each locus, the association tests relied only on the typed subset. The authors suggested that the approach could potentially be extended to other disease states and immunological phenotypes. Correlated functional status among segregating V segments might be attributable to linkage disequilibrium, but an unknown experimental factor could not be ruled out. In a later analysis, the rate of TCR association differed among HLA loci, with DRB1 alleles having the most associated TCRs and HLA-C alleles having the fewest. A cluster of highly shared sequence variants was judged likely to be a technical artifact of the sequencing pipeline. A later analysis found that HLA-associated TCR beta chains were more clonally expanded and had lower generation probabilities than equally common non-associated chains. An earlier analysis of several hundred of the donors showed that most TCR beta V segments appeared in productive rearrangements either about 87% or about 30% of the time, which broadly matched IMGT annotations. Some IMGT-functional V segments, including TRBV6-2 and TRBV6-3, could not be told apart with the 87-base-pair reads, so those segments were excluded. A further reported finding was that TCR beta sequences accurately predicted the HLA-A and HLA-B alleles for most subjects in the first cohort. A later analysis reported that several top co-occurrence clusters appeared linked to parvovirus B19, influenza, CMV and Epstein-Barr virus. Most TCR sequences were observed very rarely across donors, whereas some public TCRs were present in many individuals. Strong co-occurrence of HLA alleles, especially DR and DQ, made assigning TCR associations to individual alleles difficult. A later analysis associated about 17,000 TCR beta sequences with specific HLA alleles at a false discovery rate of 0.05. CMV serostatus was the only immune exposure information available for the cohort. Because counts were too low, 15 to 20 rarely observed V segments, including chromosome 9 orphons, were excluded from the earlier analysis of a few hundred of the donors. In a later analysis, most CMV-associated TCR beta chains were found to appear HLA-restricted, with HLA associations seemingly driven largely by CMV exposure. According to a later genetic analysis, donors in an Asian-associated ancestry cluster had fewer N-insertions in productive TCRs than the approximately 690-donor mean. Cytomegalovirus status was reported to be diagnosed by the classifier with high specificity and sensitivity in both the original and validation cohorts.

From the germline V gene, CDR1 is SGHDN and CDR2 is FVKESK. At the junction V is shortened by 2 bases and J by 4 bases; bases outside the gene matches: 5. The CDR3 numbers 15 residues from cysteine through phenylalanine. The sequence is cut down to CDR3 DNA, 45 bases in frame from base 1. Libraries were built with the immunoSEQ multiplex PCR assay. For the multiplex PCR, a mixture combining 60 forward primers for TCR Vbeta segments and 13 reverse primers for TCR Jbeta segments was used. The CDR3 region of rearranged TCR beta genes was amplified from genomic DNA by a multiplex PCR assay. On the Illumina HiSeq System, the amplified TCR beta libraries were sequenced as 87-base-pair reads. From the authors' description of their analysis: A later analysis counted approximately 76 million unique TCR beta chains across the 600 to 850 repertoires, and some 11 million of these chains were shared by at least two donors. To remove PCR and sequencing errors, raw reads were error-corrected and collapsed into unique sequences using a nearest-neighbor algorithm that merged closely related sequences. Alignment of CDR3 sequences to IMGT reference sequences was used to assign V, D and J gene segments. For a sequence to be retained, a match of at least six nucleotides to both a V gene segment and a J gene segment was required. Rearrangements were classified as productive when the CDR3 lacked stop codons and remained in frame with V and J, and all other rearrangements were classified as non-productive. Following IMGT convention, CDR3 was defined as the stretch from the second conserved V-encoded cysteine to the conserved J-encoded phenylalanine. Sequences without an unambiguous match to a single V gene segment were excluded from the earlier analysis of approximately 560 of the donors. An earlier analysis of just under 600 of the donors called V segments functional above 56.7% productive rearrangements and segregating when the between-donor standard deviation exceeded 5%. A statistical classification framework was developed to diagnose cytomegalovirus status using the catalog of TCR beta chain sequences. In a later analysis, TCR nucleotide sequences were compared against IMGT/GENE-DB human TR gene sequences so that V and J genes could be assigned. The TCRdist pipeline was used in a later analysis to assign CDR3 sequences and most-parsimonious VDJ recombination scenarios. In a later analysis, each TCR beta chain was defined by its CDR3 amino acid sequence together with its V-gene family, and reads lacking a unique V-gene family were excluded. As a way to deal with suspected cross-contamination and a sequencing artifact, a later analysis dropped approximately 590 nucleotide sequences that were highly shared and had low generation probability. In a later analysis, a clonal expansion index for each public chain was calculated from normalized within-repertoire ranks of inferred template counts. A later analysis computed generation probabilities with a VDJ recombination model fitted to out-of-frame rearrangements, and checked the results against IGoR. In a later analysis, hypergeometric tests were used to score TCR-TCR, TCR-HLA and TCR-CMV co-occurrence, with a repertoire-size bias correction applied to TCR pairs. False discovery rates were estimated in a later analysis by permuting HLA or CMV assignments 20 times. In a later analysis, co-occurring TCRs were grouped with DBSCAN, and TCRdist sequence similarity was added when clustering was performed within HLA-allele-positive subsets. Repertoires with fewer than 30,000 or more than 120,000 public chains were left out of co-occurrence clustering, as were several repertoires with anomalous nucleotide sharing. As stored in TCRdb, this immuneACCESS dataset retains in-frame rearrangements with V and J assigned. A fraction of the clones does not appear; measured against another copy, unresolved V genes explain less than half of the discrepancy, and the remainder lacks a known reason. V, J and clone size were drawn from that table, and D and trimming were deduced from the DNA. The sample table contains approximately 52,000 clones; only one count was recorded for roughly 74% of them. The ten biggest clones cover about 35% of the sample.

As for this clone: Its antigen specificity is not known. Per-nucleotide qualities are absent, and no much larger clonotype sits a single base away.

The cohort comprised hundreds of healthy bone marrow donors. At the time of sampling, all cohort members were nominally healthy, though unrecorded immune exposures were likely present. The donor tested CMV seropositive, placing the donor among the approximately 310 seropositive members of the cohort. A peripheral blood sample was provided by each donor, and peripheral blood mononuclear cells were used for TCR beta sequencing. The Qiagen DNeasy Blood Extraction Kit was used to extract genomic DNA from the blood cell samples. Sequenced sample: PBMCs. This receptor chain uses TRBV14 and TRBJ2-1, with TRBD2 identical over 7 junction bases. This clonotype originated in a man aged 35-49 years in good health and CMV-seropositive. The sequence in DNA is TGTGCCAGCAGCCAAAGCAGCGGGGTATACAATGAGCAGTTCTTC. Its protein product is CASSQSSGVYNEQFF.